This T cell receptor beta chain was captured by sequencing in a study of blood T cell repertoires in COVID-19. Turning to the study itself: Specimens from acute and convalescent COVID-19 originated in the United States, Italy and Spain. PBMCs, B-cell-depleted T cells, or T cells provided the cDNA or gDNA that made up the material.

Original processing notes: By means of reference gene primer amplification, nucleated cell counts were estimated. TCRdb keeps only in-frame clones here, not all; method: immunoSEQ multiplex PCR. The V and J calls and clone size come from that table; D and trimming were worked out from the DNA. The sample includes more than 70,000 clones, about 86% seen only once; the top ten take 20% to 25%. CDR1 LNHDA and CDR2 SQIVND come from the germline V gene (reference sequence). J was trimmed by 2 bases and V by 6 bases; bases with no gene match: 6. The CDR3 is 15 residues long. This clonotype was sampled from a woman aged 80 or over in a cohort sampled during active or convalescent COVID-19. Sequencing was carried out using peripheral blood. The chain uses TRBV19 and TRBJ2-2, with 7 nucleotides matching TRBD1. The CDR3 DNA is TGTGCCAGTAGGGTTCTAGGGGGCAACACCGGGGAGCTGTTTTTT. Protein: CASRVLGGNTGELFF.